This TCR beta chain was retrieved from a study of T cell responses to AZD1222 COVID-19 vaccine. Across the whole study: Combined were second doses at about 4 or about 12 weeks.

Points from the study as a whole: There were repertoire samples only from the period after the peak T cell response. Among those given AZD1222, only six were seropositive at baseline. It should be noted that donors were predominantly white British and more often female, and clonal diversity was possibly underestimated.

The CDR3 has 12 residues. V lost 0 bases to trimming and J lost 5 bases, with 8 bases between them. Germline V gene data show CDR1 as GTSNPN and CDR2 as SVGIG (reference sequence). Note on this clone: As yet, its antigen is unknown.

Generated by immunoSEQ multiplex PCR, the TCRdb table keeps only in-frame clones and is missing some. The sample has fewer than 130,000 clones; around 89% are singletons. V and J are TRBV30 and TRBJ2-7; the D gene is possibly TRBD1 (6 bases). The TCR comes from an adult in good health. Sequenced here: peripheral blood, sampled on day 0 of AZD1222 vaccination. For the CDR3, the DNA is TGTGCCTGGAGTGTATACAGGGACGAGCAGTACTTC. It is translated as CAWSVYRDEQYF.